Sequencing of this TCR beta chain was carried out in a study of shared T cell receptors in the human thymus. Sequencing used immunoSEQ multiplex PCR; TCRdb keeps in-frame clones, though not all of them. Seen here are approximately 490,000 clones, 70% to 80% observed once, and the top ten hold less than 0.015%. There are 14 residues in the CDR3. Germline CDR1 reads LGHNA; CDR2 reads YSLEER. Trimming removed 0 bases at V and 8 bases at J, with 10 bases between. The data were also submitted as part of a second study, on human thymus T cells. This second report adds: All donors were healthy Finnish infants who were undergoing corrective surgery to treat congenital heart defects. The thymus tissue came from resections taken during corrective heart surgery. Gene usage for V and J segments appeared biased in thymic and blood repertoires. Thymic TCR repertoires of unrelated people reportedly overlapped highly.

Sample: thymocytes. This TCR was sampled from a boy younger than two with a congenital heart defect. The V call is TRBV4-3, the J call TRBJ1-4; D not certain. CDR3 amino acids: CASSQEYFREKLFF. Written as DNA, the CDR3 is TGCGCCAGCAGCCAAGAATACTTTAGAGAAAAACTGTTTTTT.